This TCR beta chain stems from a study of regulatory T cells in long-lasting Graves disease (dated by TCRdb to the early 2020s). Regarding the complete study: Antithyroid drugs had been taken for less than 3 months by newly diagnosed Graves' disease patients. Persistent Graves' disease patients were compared with newly diagnosed Graves' disease patients by peripheral blood TCR sequencing and RNA sequencing. The study was conducted in China and was registered as a clinical trial. A total of about 35 samples underwent TCR sequencing, from some 13 patients with persistent Graves' disease and some 20 patients with newly diagnosed Graves' disease.

The CDR3 numbers 13 residues from cysteine through phenylalanine. Only CDR3 DNA is held: 39 bases, read in frame from base 1. Based on the germline V gene (reference sequence), the CDR1 and CDR2 sequences are DFQATT and SNEGSKA. General study outcomes and caveats: The small sample size was acknowledged by the authors as a limitation that may reduce accuracy. The study examined only peripheral blood because the primary lesion, thyroid tissue, could not be accessed. TRBV28, TRBJ1-2 and TRBJ2-5 were preferentially used in persistent disease, while TRBV20-1 and TRBJ2-1 were favored in newly diagnosed disease. More public clonotypes were shared among persistent patients (fewer than 3,000) than among newly diagnosed patients (966). Persistent Graves' disease patients showed lower TCR Shannon entropy and fewer highly expanded clones than newly diagnosed patients, suggesting clonal expansion. Sequencing and analysis were restricted to the TCR beta chain.

Library preparation used multiplex PCR. The instrument given in TCRdb is Illumina HiSeq 4000. To build TCR beta libraries, CDR3 regions were amplified by Arm-PCR using iRepertoire HTBI primers. PCR products were gel purified before sequencing. In the paper's pipeline: Gene usage analysis of CDR3 amino acid clonotypes used the 50 to 70 TRBV and approximately 13 TRBJ segments found across samples. Filtered high-quality paired reads were merged into contigs using COPE and FqMerger. Contigs were aligned with BLAST to IMGT TRBV, TRBD and TRBJ reference genes, and CDR3 was defined per IMGT. Clonotypes above 0.1% frequency were classified as highly expanded clones. Repertoire diversity was measured by Shannon entropy, and V-J evenness by the Gini coefficient. Public clonotypes were defined as clonotypes shared by more than one individual. TCRdb handled the public reads itself, with Q25 trimming in fastp and clone calling in MiXCR, and kept productive beta chains. Every entry covers one CDR3 protein and lists the most common genes and DNA from its rows. The V and J calls shown here were made by TCRdb, not taken from the authors' results. For this sample the table gives approximately 440,000 distinct CDR3 sequences, of which around 15% were detected only once. Over 9% of the sample lies in the top ten.

A note on this clonotype: Its antigen remains undetermined. A single base separates this from a much larger clone, so it may be a read error.

The time point tag for this specimen amounts to: newly diagnosed GD, antithyroid drugs for less than 3 months. For both TCR sequencing and RNA sequencing, RNA was extracted from PBMCs in TRIzol. Graves' disease was diagnosed according to American Thyroid Association guidelines. The patients came from an endocrinology department in Xi'an, China. Each patient gave around 9.2 milliliters of peripheral blood, collected in an EDTA anticoagulant tube. Ficoll Paque Plus density gradient separation was used to isolate PBMCs, and no additional T cell sorting was done. An Agilent 2100 Bioanalyzer and agarose gel were used to assess RNA quality, and a NanoDrop 2000 was used to measure RNA concentration. The sample also formed part of further work on T cells in Graves' hyperthyroidism and ophthalmopathy. The second investigation adds: Stable Graves' hyperthyroidism was defined as no progression to ophthalmopathy during 18 months of follow-up. Hyperthyroidism patients were newly diagnosed, with disease duration under 2 months, and aged 18 to 65 years. Patients with uncontrolled infections, other autoimmune diseases, pregnancy or lactation were excluded. Diagnoses were established on the basis of clinical symptoms, serum thyroxine and TRAb, thyroid ultrasound, and orbital computed tomography. A first-round RT-PCR of the TCR CDR3 used the HTBI primer set with the Qiagen OneStep RT-PCR kit. Most expanded thyroid clonotypes (frequency above 0.001) were also detected in blood, a finding suggesting that blood repertoires may reflect thyroid immune responses. A model built on a 13 V-J signature distinguished ophthalmopathy from stable hyperthyroidism, reaching about 88% sensitivity and 81.08% specificity in cross-validation and 80%/75% in testing. In validation, the model predicted progression to ophthalmopathy a median of about 5.9 months before onset, with roughly 70% sensitivity and roughly 79% specificity. A discovery cohort of about a hundred patients, roughly 43 with Graves' ophthalmopathy and more than 55 with stable Graves' hyperthyroidism, was used to find distinguishing TCR V-J signatures. Prospective prediction of ophthalmopathy was tested in an independent validation cohort of fewer than 20 hyperthyroidism patients and some 17 patients who later progressed to ophthalmopathy. For training and testing, the roughly 93 patients in the discovery cohort were randomly divided in a 7:3 ratio. Thyroid tissue and blood T-cell repertoires from several Graves' hyperthyroidism patients were also compared in the study. Once sampling was done, hyperthyroidism patients were given methimazole at a starting dose of 30 mg daily, whereas ophthalmopathy patients were given high-dose intravenous methylprednisolone. Libraries were constructed in a second round of multiplex PCR, after which size selection and purification were performed. Sequencing of the libraries was done on an Illumina HiSeq2000 using paired-end 100 bp reads. SOAPnuke was used to process the raw data, throwing out any read that contained adapters or uncalled bases, had a mean Phred below 15, or lacked an exact constant-primer or identifier match. High-quality paired reads were merged using COPE v1.2.5, and each unique nucleotide sequence was defined as a clonotype. MiTCR v1.1 was used to align the clonotypes against IMGT TRBV, TRBD and TRBJ reference segments. Analysis was restricted to V-J combinations with a frequency above 0.0001, which covered 99.2% of repertoires. A TCS score was defined as the ratio of F50 (clonal expansion) to E x V (chaos), with BLOSUM62-based TCRdist applied between CDR3 peptides within each V-J. Welch's t-statistics and random forest reduced around 510 V-J features to some 14, which were used in a naive Bayes classifier (R e1071). No statistical method was used to fix the sample size in advance, and group allocation was not hidden from the investigators. According to the paper, TCR Vbeta CDR3 sequencing was carried out on some 140 peripheral blood samples, which came from fewer than 50 ophthalmopathy, about 75 hyperthyroidism and roughly 17 progressor patients.

The specimen was peripheral blood mononuclear cells (PBMCs), collected at new diagnosis, from a patient treated with antithyroid drugs. The origin of this receptor is a man in his forties or fifties with Graves disease. Donor details come from another sample of the same person, matched by shared clones. This chain is built from TRBV20-1 and TRBJ2-7; TRBD2 is perhaps the D gene, given 5 matching bases. The DNA sequence is given as TGCAGTACTAGAGATGGAGCTGCCTACGAGCAGTACTTC. The encoded protein is CSTRDGAAYEQYF.